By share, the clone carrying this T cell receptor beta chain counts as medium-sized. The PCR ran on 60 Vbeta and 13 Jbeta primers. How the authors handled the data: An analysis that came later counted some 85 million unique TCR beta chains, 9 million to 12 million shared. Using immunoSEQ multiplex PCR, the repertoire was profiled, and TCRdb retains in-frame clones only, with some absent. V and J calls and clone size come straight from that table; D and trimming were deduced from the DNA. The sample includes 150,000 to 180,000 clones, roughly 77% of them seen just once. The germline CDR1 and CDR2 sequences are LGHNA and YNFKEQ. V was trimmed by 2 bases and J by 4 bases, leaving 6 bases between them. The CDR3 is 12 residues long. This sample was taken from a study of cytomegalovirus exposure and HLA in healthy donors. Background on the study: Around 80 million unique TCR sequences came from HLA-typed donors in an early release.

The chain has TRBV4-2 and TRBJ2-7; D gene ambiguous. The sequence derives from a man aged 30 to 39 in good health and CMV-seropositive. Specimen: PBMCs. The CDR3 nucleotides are TGTGCCAGCAGCCAAATCCCATACGAGCAGTACTTC. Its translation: CASSQIPYEQYF.